This T cell receptor beta chain was retrieved from a study of blood T cell repertoires in COVID-19. Method: immunoSEQ multiplex PCR; TCRdb's copy keeps in-frame clones and lacks some. The data show roughly 670,000 clones, just under 90% seen once. Material for sequencing was peripheral blood. This clonotype was obtained from a woman in her late teens or twenties with acute or convalescent COVID-19.

The CDR3 sequence is CSVEEGTNTGELFF. The DNA for the CDR3 is TGCAGCGTTGAAGAGGGCACGAACACCGGGGAGCTGTTTTTT. The chain links TRBV29-1 to TRBJ2-2; no clear D gene. Trimming cost V 0 bases and J 0 bases, with 5 bases left between them. Per the germline V gene, CDR1 is SQVTM and CDR2 is ANQGSEA. The length of the CDR3 is 14 residues.